This TCR beta chain emerged from a study of early T cells in non-severe SARS-CoV-2 infection. About the study: It was bulk RNA from unsorted whole blood that was sequenced, and the chains were unpaired.

Study findings and constraints: VDJdb-based annotation leaned toward anti-spike CD8 responses and missed private and CD4 specificities.

Tagging with unique molecular identifiers was applied to individual cDNA molecules. TCRdb redid the calling of the 5' RACE reads with MiXCR, one entry per CDR3 protein. The sample has approximately 79,000 distinct CDR3 sequences; 13% are singletons. V was cut by 6 bases and J by 4 bases, with 15 bases left in between. Germline V lookup: CDR1 MNHNS, CDR2 SASEGT. CDR3 length equals 15 residues. This clonotype was seen only a few times. Its antigen is as yet unknown. The rearrangement links TRBV6-1 to TRBJ1-4, with D maybe TRBD1 (5 bases). This TCR came from an adult who was a healthcare worker with PCR-confirmed SARS-CoV-2 infection or an uninfected control (not recorded which). The sample taken for sequencing was whole blood. CDR3 bases: TGTGCCAGCAGGAGGTCTGGGGGTGATAATGAAAAACTGTTTTTT. Translating gives CASRRSGGDNEKLFF.